This T cell receptor beta chain was retrieved from a study of T-cell reconstitution after alpha-beta-depleted transplantation in children. Study-wide points: Surviving recipient T cells and thymic progenitors accounted for the high day-60 TCRbeta diversity observed in some patients. By one year post-transplant, T-cell counts and diversity largely arose from T cells that were newly produced. The origin of alpha-beta T cells about two months after transplant was reportedly several hundred expanded graft clones.

As to this clonotype: Its specificity is not known.

Trimming shortened V by 4 bases and J by 2 bases, and 9 bases separated the two germline ends. CDR3 length: 13 residues. Germline V gene data show CDR1 as SNHLY and CDR2 as FYNNEI. The library targeted TCRbeta and was prepared with unique molecular identifiers. MiXCR, applied by TCRdb to the PCR reads, yields one record per CDR3 protein. This table holds roughly 30,000 distinct CDR3 sequences, about 6.7% found once. The chain recombines TRBV2 with TRBJ2-7; perhaps D is TRBD1 or TRBD2 (5 bases each). The sequence came from a child under two years old who had a stem cell transplant for acute myeloid leukemia, so the T cells may come from the graft donor. Material: peripheral blood, obtained 60 days after TCRalphabeta/CD19-depleted stem cell transplant. The DNA of the CDR3 is TGTGCCAGCAGTGCCTGGGGGACCTACGAGCAGTACTTC. Translating it yields CASSAWGTYEQYF.